This TCR beta chain was documented in a study of cytomegalovirus exposure and HLA in healthy donors. The PCR had 60 Vbeta and 13 Jbeta primers. The assay was immunoSEQ multiplex PCR, and TCRdb's table has in-frame clones only and misses some. The data contain approximately 250,000 clones, around 80% of them singletons. About this clone: Its antigen is unknown.

The CDR3 runs 17 residues. Unmatched junction bases numbered 7, after V lost 2 bases and J lost 0 bases. From germline, CDR1 is MNHNS and CDR2 SASEGT. Study-wide results and limits: By HLA locus, TCR association rates varied in a later analysis, with DRB1 showing the most and HLA-C the fewest. Prior analysis indicated that the majority of TCR beta V segments exhibited productivity approximately 87% or approximately 30% of the time. In the analysis, some V segments, TRBV6-2 and TRBV6-3 included, were excluded as indistinguishable.

This TCR derives from a boy younger than 18 in good health and CMV-seronegative. The specimen was PBMCs. This sequence joins TRBV6-1 and TRBJ2-1; 7 bases are a match to TRBD2. The CDR3 coding sequence is TGTGCCAGCAGTGAAACTAGCGCCCCCCCCTCCTACAATGAGCAGTTCTTC. Translated: CASSETSAPPSYNEQFF.